The T cell receptor beta chain under discussion was sequenced for a study of blood T cell repertoires in COVID-19. Study at large: The United States, Italy and Spain provided the acute and convalescent COVID-19 samples. From T cells, B-cell-depleted T cells, or PBMCs came the material, which was cDNA or gDNA.

Methods used by the authors: Reference gene primer amplification gave nucleated cell count estimates. The data were produced by immunoSEQ multiplex PCR, yet TCRdb's version contains in-frame clones alone and is incomplete. That table gives V, J and clone size, and the DNA gave D and trimming. The data contain 90,000 to 150,000 clones, approximately 85% of them singletons. Germline V gene data show CDR1 as SGDLS and CDR2 as YYNGEE. CDR3 length equals 16 residues. V shed 4 bases, J shed 6 bases, and the junction held 9 bases outside the gene matches. The chain joins TRBV9 to TRBJ2-1, with 11 bases aligning to TRBD2. Sequenced sample: peripheral blood. The sequence came from a human donor in a cohort sampled during active COVID-19. The CDR3 loop is CASSPGGTSGPNEQFF. CDR3 DNA sequence: TGTGCCAGCAGCCCCGGCGGGACTAGCGGACCCAATGAGCAGTTCTTC.